This T cell receptor beta chain was sequenced during a study of blood T cell repertoires in COVID-19. Study as a whole: Sources were T cells, B-cell-depleted T cells, or PBMCs; the material itself was cDNA or gDNA.

The data were produced by immunoSEQ multiplex PCR, yet TCRdb's version contains in-frame clones alone and is incomplete. The sample gives around 130,000 clones, 84% of which show up once; around 4.2% is in the top ten. Germline values: CDR1 MDHEN, CDR2 SYDVKM. The CDR3 runs 13 residues. Trimming took off 6 bases at V and 5 bases at J, with 10 bases between the two ends. This study enrolled people aged about 18 to 100 from about two dozen US geographic areas. For recovered donors of Cohort 3, there were two negative PCRs, clearance, or symptom resolution. This chain uses TRBV28 with TRBJ1-4, with a possible D match to TRBD1 (5 bases). The origin of this receptor is a woman in her thirties who had recovered from COVID-19. The sample consisted of PBMCs or T cells enriched from blood (not recorded which). The CDR3 nucleotides are TGTGCCAGCAGCAGGGCCCTGAATGAAAAACTGTTTTTT. Its translation is CASSRALNEKLFF.